A single sample is the source of the 29 T cell receptor beta chains below, sequenced in a study of T cell responses to AZD1222 COVID-19 vaccine. Sequencing used immunoSEQ multiplex PCR; TCRdb keeps in-frame clones, though not all of them. The table lists 150,000 to 180,000 clones, roughly nine tenths of them singletons. The sample in question was peripheral blood, obtained on day 0 of AZD1222 vaccination. These receptors were obtained from an adult in good health.

The chain uses TRBV21-1 and TRBJ2-1; TRBD2 is the table's D call, not checked against the DNA. TRBV21-1 represents a pseudogene. The CDR3 loop spans 20 amino acids. CDR3 region: CASSKEGDTGASGGTLRQFF. The DNA for the CDR3 is TGTGCCAGCAGCAAAGAGGGGGATACCGGAGCTAGCGGGGGAACCCTGCGGCAGTTCTTC.

The chain has TRBV2 and TRBJ2-2; 7 bases align to TRBD2. Germline trimming cut 6 bases from V and 2 bases from J; bases unmatched to any gene: 12. CDR1 and CDR2 (germline): SNHLY, FYNNEI. This CDR3 region has 17 residues. The CDR3 bases are TGTGCCAGCAGCCGCCCACGGCTAGCGGATAACACCGGGGAGCTGTTTTTT. It translates to CASSRPRLADNTGELFF. The full variable domain, in which reference TRBV2 and TRBJ2-2 provide the parts outside the CDR3, is EPEVTQTPSHQVTQMGQEVILRCVPISNHLYFYWYRQILGQKVEFLVSFYNNEISEKSEIFDDQFSVERPDGSNFTLKIRSTKLEDSAMYFCASSRPRLADNTGELFFGEGSRLTVL.

The CDR3 DNA follows: TGTGCCAGCAGCACACACGAACGGGAGTTAAATTCACCCCTCCACTTT. Translation gives CASSTHERELNSPLHF. V and J are TRBV3-1 (or the pseudogene TRBV3-2) and TRBJ1-6; D call uncertain. CDR1 is LGHDT, CDR2 YNNKEL, per germline (reference sequence). V lost 5 bases, J lost 7 bases, and 18 bases lay in between. This CDR3 region has 16 residues.

CDR3 nucleotide sequence: TGTGCCACCAGCTCTCCCACACTCCCGGTCTATGGCTACACCTTC. Amino acid sequence: CATSSPTLPVYGYTF. This chain uses TRBV15 with TRBJ1-2; D remains ambiguous. CDR1 and CDR2 (germline): LNHNV, YYDKDF (reference sequence). This CDR3 has 15 amino acids. Trimming took 5 bases from V and 4 from J, leaving 17 bases between them. Full variable domain (missing parts from reference TRBV15 and TRBJ1-2): DAMVIQNPRYQVTQFGKPVTLSCSQTLNHNVMYWYQQKSSQAPKLLFHYYDKDFNNEADTPDNFQSRRPNTSFCFLDIRSPGLGDTAMYLCATSSPTLPVYGYTFGSGTRLTVV.

The genes are TRBV2 and TRBJ2-7, with 7 bases matching TRBD2. V lost 1 base, J lost 4 bases, and 10 bases stayed unmatched. The CDR3 totals 16 residues. Germline V gene lookup returns CDR1 SNHLY and CDR2 FYNNEI. Here the CDR3 reads CASSEGPGGAGYEQYF. The CDR3 DNA follows: TGTGCCAGCAGTGAAGGACCCGGCGGAGCGGGATACGAGCAGTACTTC.

This chain links TRBV5-4 with TRBJ1-6; TRBD1 is a possible D gene (6 bases). The CDR3 covers 15 residues. Germline lookup yields CDR1 SGHNT and CDR2 YYREEE (reference sequence). The V end lost 0 bases, the J end lost 7 bases, and 11 bases lay between the germline ends. CDR3 loop: CASSLGGAWNSPLHF. In nucleotides, the CDR3 is TGTGCCAGCAGCTTGGGGGGGGCTTGGAATTCACCCCTCCACTTT.

This chain links TRBV5-6 with TRBJ2-5; the D is unclear. Between the trimmed V and J ends, which lost 2 bases and 5 bases, there was a span of 13 bases. This CDR3 has 14 amino acids. CDR1 is SGHDT, CDR2 YYEEEE, per germline. CDR3 loop: CASSFRAGKETQYF. Here the CDR3 DNA reads TGTGCCAGCAGCTTCCGTGCTGGAAAGGAGACCCAGTACTTC.

The V call is TRBV2, the J call TRBJ1-2, with 9 bases matching TRBD1. The CDR3 contains 13 residues. The germline V gene encodes CDR1 SNHLY and CDR2 FYNNEI. With 10 bases clipped from V and 5 bases from J, the junction kept 8 bases outside the gene matches. CDR3 sequence (DNA): TGTGCCACCGCTGACAGGGGGTGGTATGGCTACACCTTC. Amino acids: CATADRGWYGYTF.

The chain joins TRBV7-2 to TRBJ2-7; 9 bases line up with TRBD2. The V and J ends lost 5 bases and 0 bases, in that order; junction bases with no gene match: 5. The CDR3 is 15 amino acids. Germline V gene sequence: CDR1 SGHTA, CDR2 FQGNSA. CDR3 nucleotide sequence: TGTGCCAGCAGCGTCACTAGCGGGCCCTCCTACGAGCAGTACTTC. Translation gives CASSVTSGPSYEQYF. The full variable domain, completed using reference TRBV7-2 and TRBJ2-7, is GAGVSQSPSNKVTEKGKDVELRCDPISGHTALYWYRQSLGQGLEFLIYFQGNSAPDKSGLPSDRFSAERTGGSVSTLTIQRTQQEDSAVYLCASSVTSGPSYEQYFGPGTRLTVT.

The CDR3 DNA reads as TGTGCCAGCAGCCCGCAAGGGACAGATGTCGCTTTCTTT. Its protein product is CASSPQGTDVAFF. The chain joins TRBV7-2 to TRBJ1-1; 7 positions match TRBD1. CDR3 length: 13 residues. Per the germline V gene, CDR1 is SGHTA and CDR2 is FQGNSA. V dropped 5 bases and J dropped 11; count of bases not matched to a gene: 11.

This chain connects TRBV6-5 to TRBJ2-3; 8 nucleotides line up with TRBD2. The CDR3 runs 15 residues. CDR1 MNHEY and CDR2 SVGAGI come from the germline V gene. The J segment lost 6 bases and the V segment lost 6 bases, leaving 11 bases of the junction unmatched. This chain's CDR3 is CASSDQRGWLDTQYF. The CDR3 DNA sequence: TGTGCCAGCAGCGATCAGCGGGGGTGGTTGGATACGCAGTATTTT.

The chain has TRBV14 and TRBJ1-2; 7 bases match TRBD1. From germline, CDR1 is SGHDN and CDR2 FVKESK. The V segment lost 4 bases and the J segment 0 bases; nucleotides outside the gene matches: 5. The CDR3 loop spans 15 amino acids. The CDR3 DNA sequence: TGTGCCAGCAGCCGGACAGGAGCTTCTAACTATGGCTACACCTTC. Translation gives CASSRTGASNYGYTF.

This chain joins TRBV12-3 or TRBV12-4 and TRBJ2-7; D might be TRBD1 or TRBD2, each matching 5 bases. The CDR3 is 12 amino acids. The V end lost 6 bases, the J end lost 3 bases, and 9 bases lay between the germline ends. The CDR3 loop reads CASSRGHYEQYF. CDR3 DNA sequence: TGTGCCAGCAGCCGGGGCCACTACGAGCAGTACTTC.

V usage is TRBV6-2 or TRBV6-3 and J usage is TRBJ1-1, with a tentative D call TRBD1 (5 bases). The V and J ends lost 6 bases and 6 bases respectively, with 14 bases between them. CDR1 and CDR2 (germline): MNHEY, SVGEGT. CDR3 size: 13 residues. The DNA for the CDR3 is TGTGCCAGCAGCGAGGGACTCCGGCCTGAAGCTTTCTTT. This translates into CASSEGLRPEAFF.

The rearrangement joins TRBV2 to TRBJ2-2; D gene ambiguous. Germline lookup yields CDR1 SNHLY and CDR2 FYNNEI. V gave up 9 bases and J gave up 1 base, with 9 bases separating them. The CDR3 has 13 residues. The CDR3 is CAREKLNTGELFF. CDR3 nucleotides: TGTGCCAGGGAGAAGTTGAACACCGGGGAGCTGTTTTTT.

V usage is TRBV19 and J usage is TRBJ1-1; D is unresolved. The CDR3 has 13 amino acids. V dropped 3 bases and J dropped 7 bases, with 12 bases sitting between them. Germline CDR1 reads LNHDA; CDR2 reads SQIVND (reference sequence). The CDR3 DNA reads TGTGCCAGTAGTATGCGGGAATTAAGTGAAGCTTTCTTT. Protein sequence: CASSMRELSEAFF.

The chain employs TRBV13 and TRBJ2-5, with 14 bases lining up with TRBD2. This CDR3 has 17 residues. V lost 5 bases to trimming and J lost 7 bases; unmatched junction nucleotides: 12. Germline loops: CDR1 PRHDT, CDR2 FYEKMQ (reference sequence). The CDR3 protein is CASSQGTSGGPVGTQYF. The CDR3 DNA sequence: TGTGCCAGCAGCCAGGGGACTAGCGGGGGCCCGGTGGGGACCCAGTACTTC.

This sequence joins TRBV4-2 and TRBJ2-5; D is uncertain. Germline CDR1 and CDR2: LGHNA and YNFKEQ. The CDR3 runs to 13 residues. Trimming stripped 0 bases from V and 5 bases from J, with 7 bases between. This CDR3 reads CASSQDRLETQYF. The DNA for the CDR3 is TGTGCCAGCAGCCAAGATAGGCTGGAGACCCAGTACTTC.

The V gene is TRBV2, the J gene TRBJ1-6, with TRBD1 identical over 8 bases. Germline V gene sequence: CDR1 SNHLY, CDR2 FYNNEI. V gave up 5 bases and J gave up 7 bases; unmatched junction bases: 10. The CDR3 length is 16 residues. This CDR3 is CASSQTLTGGNSPLHF. CDR3 in DNA: TGTGCCAGCAGTCAGACCTTAACAGGGGGGAATTCACCCCTCCACTTT.

This clone came up many times. J is TRBJ1-5 and V is TRBV19; TRBD1 might be the D (6 bases). In germline, CDR1 is LNHDA, CDR2 SQIVND (reference sequence). The germline V and J ends were trimmed by 1 base and 6 bases, with 13 bases remaining between them. The length of the CDR3 is 15 residues. CDR3 sequence: CASSIALQGIQPQHF. For the CDR3, the DNA is TGTGCCAGTAGTATAGCGCTCCAGGGGATTCAGCCCCAGCATTTT.

The chain is built from TRBV5-1 and TRBJ1-2; 12 bases agree with TRBD1. Germline V CDR1 and CDR2: SGHRS, YFSETQ. The trim removed 3 bases at V and 8 bases at J, leaving 8 bases unmatched. The CDR3 is made up of 15 amino acids. The CDR3 nucleotides are TGCGCCAGCAGCTATGATGGGACAGGGGGCAAGGGCTACACCTTC. It is translated as CASSYDGTGGKGYTF. The full variable domain, rest sourced from reference TRBV5-1 and TRBJ1-2, is KAGVTQTPRYLIKTRGQQVTLSCSPISGHRSVSWYQQTPGQGLQFLFEYFSETQRNKGNFPGRFSGRQFSNSRSEMNVSTLELGDSALYLCASSYDGTGGKGYTFGSGTRLTVV.

The chain has TRBV7-2 and TRBJ2-3; 8 bases are a match to TRBD2. Germline V gene sequence: CDR1 SGHTA, CDR2 FQGNSA. The CDR3 runs 16 residues. After removal of 5 bases from V and 6 bases from J, the junction contained 13 bases not matched to a gene. Here the CDR3 DNA reads TGTGCCAGCAGCAAGGGGCTAGCGGGTAGCGGGGATACGCAGTATTTT. It yields the protein CASSKGLAGSGDTQYF.

V usage is TRBV5-1 and J usage is TRBJ1-2; possible D gene TRBD1, 6 bases. The CDR3 runs 15 residues. The germline gives CDR1 SGHRS, CDR2 YFSETQ. Trimming pared 0 bases from V and 4 bases from J, leaving 13 bases between. The CDR3 coding sequence is TGCGCCAGCAGCTTGGGAAACAGGGAGGGCTATGGCTACACCTTC. It yields the protein CASSLGNREGYGYTF.

Comment on this clone: Other DNA sequences of this sample code for an identical CDR3. This sequence joins TRBV11-3 and TRBJ2-1; 8 bases are shared with TRBD1. V was clipped by 1 base and J by 1 base; unmatched bases: 0. The CDR3 extends over 15 amino acids. The germline V gene has CDR1 SGHNT and CDR2 YENEEA. CDR3 nucleotides: TGTGCCAGCAGCTTAGGACAGGGGTCCTACAATGAGCAGTTCTTC. Translating it yields CASSLGQGSYNEQFF. Variable domain in full (rest from reference TRBV11-3 and TRBJ2-1): EAGVVQSPRYKIIEKKQPVAFWCNPISGHNTLYWYLQNLGQGPELLIRYENEEAVDDSQLPKDRFSAERLKGVDSTLKIQPAELGDSAVYLCASSLGQGSYNEQFFGPGTRLTVL.

The chain uses TRBV3-1 (or the pseudogene TRBV3-2) and TRBJ1-2; D is perhaps TRBD1 (5 bases). CDR1 LGHDT and CDR2 YNNKEL come from the germline V gene (reference sequence). The CDR3 length is 13 residues. The V end was cut by 6 bases, the J end by 1 base, with 9 bases between. The chain's CDR3 is CASRPQGNYGYTF. Here the CDR3 DNA reads TGTGCCAGCAGACCCCAGGGTAACTATGGCTACACCTTC.

The chain uses TRBV28 and TRBJ2-2; TRBD1 matches at 9 bases. J lost 6 bases, V lost 9 bases, and 5 bases had no gene match. Looked up from germline, CDR1 is MDHEN and CDR2 is SYDVKM. The CDR3 has 13 residues. CDR3 protein: CASRTGAPGELFF. The CDR3 DNA sequence: TGTGCCAGTCGGACAGGGGCGCCCGGGGAGCTGTTTTTT.

The V and J genes are TRBV29-1 and TRBJ1-4; TRBD1 matches 7 bases. The CDR3 is 14 amino acids. CDR1 and CDR2 (germline): SQVTM, ANQGSEA. Trimming took 4 bases from V and 7 from J; bases not matched to a gene: 9. The CDR3 loop reads CSVGWETGREKLFF. The CDR3, as DNA: TGCAGCGTTGGATGGGAGACAGGGCGTGAAAAACTGTTTTTT.

This rearrangement joins TRBV4-2 to TRBJ1-2; D is unresolved. The length of the CDR3 is 13 residues. V lost 0 bases and J lost 4, with 6 bases in between. The germline V gene has CDR1 LGHNA and CDR2 YNFKEQ. The CDR3 sequence: CASSQDGPYGYTF. The CDR3 DNA sequence: TGTGCCAGCAGCCAAGACGGTCCCTATGGCTACACCTTC.

The chain is built from TRBV10-3 and TRBJ1-4; perhaps TRBD1 as D (5 bases). CDR1 and CDR2 (germline): ENHRY, SYGVKD. V lost 6 bases to trimming and J lost 8 bases, with 13 bases between them. The CDR3 loop spans 13 amino acids. The CDR3 loop reads CAISGGLGEKLFF. In nucleotides, the CDR3 is TGTGCCATCAGCGGGGGATTAGGGGAAAAACTGTTTTTT.